This TCR beta chain was captured in a study of T-cell memory formation after mild COVID-19. Study findings and constraints: CD4+ contracting clones were found mainly in CM and EM, and CD8+ ones in EMRA. The study detected some responding clones in pre-infection memory, suggesting cross-reactive memory joined. Day 15 to 85 contracting clones showed balanced CD4/CD8; later expanders leaned CD4+.

CDR3 length equals 13 residues. V lost 6 bases to trimming and J lost 6 bases, with 15 bases between them. Per the germline V gene, CDR1 is ENHRY and CDR2 is SYGVKD. This clonotype was seen a handful of times. The antigen is not known. With constant-segment primers, 5'RACE yielded cDNA libraries of TCR alpha and TCR beta that carried sample barcodes and UMIs. Each CDR3 protein gets one entry after TCRdb re-called the 5' RACE reads with MiXCR. The sample yields around 450,000 distinct CDR3 sequences, 20% seen once. This chain uses TRBV10-3 with TRBJ2-7; D is possibly TRBD1 or TRBD2 (5 bases each). The sample comprised PBMCs or a T cell subset sorted from them (not recorded which). The receptor's source is an adult woman who had mild COVID-19 (a few samples of this study predate the infection). Cell type and time point are not known. CDR3 DNA sequence: TGTGCCATCAGCGGATCGTGGGGACGCGAGCAGTACTTC. It encodes CAISGSWGREQYF.